Listed here is a single TCR beta chain. This specimen comes from a study of blood T cell repertoires in COVID-19. Study as a whole: Researchers got acute and convalescent COVID-19 samples from the United States, Italy and Spain.

Measured with immunoSEQ multiplex PCR; TCRdb has only the in-frame clones, and not every one. The sample holds 25,000 to 30,000 clones; under 85% are singletons and the top ten take about 43%. The sample taken for sequencing was peripheral blood. This TCR was sampled from a man between 65 and 85 years old with acute or convalescent COVID-19.

CDR3 sequence reads: CASSSNSNYGYTF. Written as DNA, the CDR3 is TGTGCCAGCAGCTCGAACAGTAACTATGGCTACACCTTC. V and J are TRBV5-4 and TRBJ1-2; D not certain. The CDR3 is 13 residues long. Trimming left V 3 bases short and J 1 base short, with 7 bases between. Germline CDR1 SGHNT, CDR2 YYREEE (reference sequence).